This T cell receptor beta chain is drawn from a study of Graves' ophthalmopathy and Graves' hyperthyroidism. On this clonotype itself: This CDR3 is missing its conserved last phenylalanine or tryptophan, likely due to a read error. The DNA is left out, because the CDR3 cannot be placed on it with certainty; the CDR3 is given as TCRdb lists it.

RNA transcripts yielded amplified TCR beta CDR3 regions. First-round RT-PCR used HTBI primers; second-round multiplex PCR followed. TCRdb analysed the multiplex PCR reads with MiXCR anew, one entry per CDR3 protein. Of around 600,000 distinct CDR3 sequences listed, about 41% are singletons. Germline CDR1 and CDR2: DFQATT and SNEGSKA (reference sequence). From its first to its last residue, the CDR3 has 13 amino acids. This receptor was obtained from an adult man with Graves' ophthalmopathy. The J gene is TRBJ2-7, the V gene TRBV20-1; the table's D call, TRBD1, was not checked against the DNA. Material for sequencing was peripheral blood. The CDR3: CSARGDREYEQCL.